What follows are 14 T cell receptor beta chains derived from one specimen sequenced in a study of blood T cells in healthy people across ages. A sample-barcoded 5' primer and a J-beta primer mix were used in a second PCR of roughly 7 to 11 cycles. Using its own MiXCR run on the 5' RACE reads, TCRdb lists one record per CDR3 protein. The sample shows roughly 2 million distinct CDR3 sequences, around 48% of them seen only once. Sample: blood. The receptor set was obtained from a woman in her 40s in good health.

The sample holds a few counts of this clonotype. The chain joins TRBV20-1 to TRBJ2-1; D perhaps matches TRBD2 (7 bases). The germline V gene has CDR1 DFQATT and CDR2 SNEGSKA (reference sequence). The CDR3 contains 14 residues. V lost 6 bases, J lost 7 bases, and 19 bases lay in between. CDR3 sequence: CSARTGLGRNEQFF. The CDR3 bases are TGCAGTGCGAGAACAGGGCTCGGGAGGAATGAGCAGTTCTTC.

V usage is TRBV7-9 and J usage is TRBJ2-6, with D possibly TRBD1 on 6 matching bases. The germline CDR1 and CDR2 sequences are SEHNR and FQNEAQ (reference sequence). Trimming took off 1 base at V and 0 bases at J, with 10 bases between the two ends. This CDR3 has 17 residues. CDR3 in DNA: TGTGCCAGCAGCTTAGAAGGGGGAGTCTCTGGGGCCAACGTCCTGACTTTC. Translated, it gives CASSLEGGVSGANVLTF.

This rearrangement joins TRBV6-2 or TRBV6-3 to TRBJ1-6, with D possibly being TRBD1 (5 bases). The CDR3 covers 16 residues. V dropped 0 bases and J dropped 5 bases, with 11 bases sitting between them. Germline CDR1 MNHEY, CDR2 SVGEGT. CDR3 sequence reads: CASSYSGTPNNSPLHF. CDR3 DNA: TGTGCCAGCAGTTACTCGGGGACGCCTAATAATTCACCCCTCCACTTT.

V gene TRBV5-1 combines with J gene TRBJ2-7, with 7 nucleotides matching TRBD1. CDR1 is SGHRS, CDR2 YFSETQ, per germline. This CDR3 has 12 residues. V shed 0 bases and J 8 bases; nucleotides not matched to a gene: 2. The CDR3 DNA sequence: TGCGCCAGCAGCTTGGAACAGGGGCAGCAGTACTTC. This codes for CASSLEQGQQYF. The full variable domain, its missing parts supplied by reference TRBV5-1 and TRBJ2-7, is KAGVTQTPRYLIKTRGQQVTLSCSPISGHRSVSWYQQTPGQGLQFLFEYFSETQRNKGNFPGRFSGRQFSNSRSEMNVSTLELGDSALYLCASSLEQGQQYFGPGTRLTVT.

This clonotype was seen more than once but under ten times. The rearrangement joins TRBV2 to TRBJ2-1, with TRBD1 as a possible D gene (6 bases). The end of the DNA aligns better with TRBJ2-7, so the J call may be wrong. The CDR3 is made up of 17 amino acids. The germline CDR1 and CDR2 sequences are SNHLY and FYNNEI. CDR3 sequence (DNA): TGTGCCAGCAGTGAAGCGACCGGCAGGGGATCTCGCAATGAGCAGTACTTC. Residues: CASSEATGRGSRNEQYF.

This chain connects TRBV4-1 to TRBJ1-1, with D possibly being TRBD1 (5 bases). V lost 4 bases, J lost 4 bases, and 19 bases lay in between. Germline V gene data show CDR1 as MGHRA and CDR2 as YSYEKL. The CDR3 loop spans 16 amino acids. The DNA of the CDR3 is TGCGCCAGCAGCCGAGCAGACCTCCCTGGGGGCACTGAAGCTTTCTTT. Translated, it gives CASSRADLPGGTEAFF.

CDR3: CSARRRTTETQYF. In DNA form, the CDR3 reads TGCAGTGCTAGAAGACGCACCACAGAGACCCAGTACTTC. This chain joins TRBV20-1 and TRBJ2-5; the D is unclear. Between the trimmed V and J ends, which lost 2 bases and 4 bases, there was a span of 11 bases. Germline V gene data show CDR1 as DFQATT and CDR2 as SNEGSKA (reference sequence). The CDR3 consists of 13 residues.

The gene calls are TRBV5-5 and TRBJ1-2; D is uncertain. V was pared by 0 bases and J by 4 bases, with 13 bases between. The length of the CDR3 is 15 residues. The germline CDR1 and CDR2 sequences are SGHKS and YYEKEE (reference sequence). The CDR3 loop reads CASSLAAVNSYGYTF. The DNA of the CDR3 is TGTGCCAGCAGCTTGGCGGCAGTAAACTCCTATGGCTACACCTTC.

The rearrangement uses TRBV27 and TRBJ2-6; maybe TRBD1 (6 bases). Germline V gene lookup returns CDR1 MNHEY and CDR2 SMNVEV (reference sequence). The CDR3 is made up of 16 amino acids. The V end lost 5 bases, the J end lost 0 bases, and 11 bases lay between the germline ends. CDR3 region: CASSVRQASGANVLTF. The DNA for the CDR3 is TGTGCCAGCAGTGTTAGACAGGCCTCTGGGGCCAACGTCCTGACTTTC. Complete variable domain (other parts from reference TRBV27 and TRBJ2-6): EAQVTQNPRYLITVTGKKLTVTCSQNMNHEYMSWYRQDPGLGLRQIYYSMNVEVTDKGDVPEGYKVSRKEKRNFPLILESPSPNQTSLYFCASSVRQASGANVLTFGAGSRLTVL.

The V gene is TRBV4-2, the J gene TRBJ1-2; D unresolved. CDR3 size: 16 residues. Germline CDR1 reads LGHNA; CDR2 reads YNFKEQ. Trimming removed 0 bases at V and 2 bases at J, with 13 bases between. The CDR3 region is CASSQEREGRNYGYTF. The CDR3, as DNA: TGTGCCAGCAGCCAAGAGCGGGAGGGCAGAAACTATGGCTACACCTTC.

This clonotype was observed a few times. The chain carries TRBV10-3 and TRBJ1-6, with D uncertain. The CDR3 totals 13 residues. Trimming shortened V by 6 bases and J by 7 bases, and 10 bases separated the two germline ends. The germline gives CDR1 ENHRY, CDR2 SYGVKD. Here the CDR3 reads CAIRINENSPLHF. CDR3 nucleotides: TGTGCCATCAGAATTAATGAGAATTCACCCCTCCACTTT.

This clonotype was seen a handful of times. CDR3 protein: CASSLGGSRNSPLHF. Here the CDR3 DNA reads TGCGCCAGCAGCTTGGGAGGATCGCGTAATTCACCCCTCCACTTT. The genes are TRBV5-1 and TRBJ1-6; D remains unclear. Looked up from germline, CDR1 is SGHRS and CDR2 is YFSETQ. The V end lost 0 bases, the J end lost 6 bases, and 10 bases lay between the germline ends. The CDR3 has 15 amino acids.

The chain uses TRBV20-1 and TRBJ1-2, with 7 bases aligning to TRBD1. J was trimmed by 7 bases and V by 4 bases; bases with no gene match: 9. Looked up from germline, CDR1 is DFQATT and CDR2 is SNEGSKA (reference sequence). The CDR3 has 13 amino acids. CDR3 coding DNA: TGCAGTGCTACCCCCGGGACAGCGGCTGGCTACACCTTC. Translated, it gives CSATPGTAAGYTF.

This clonotype was detected a few times. The chain joins TRBV24-1 to TRBJ2-5; D may correspond to TRBD1 or TRBD2 (5 bases each). The germline V and J ends were trimmed by 5 bases and 4 bases, with 25 bases remaining between them. The CDR3 is made up of 18 amino acids. CDR1 and CDR2 (germline): KGHDR, SFDVKD. The CDR3 DNA is TGTGCCACCAGTGGTCCTTTCGCAAGCGCCGGGACGCGAGAGACCCAGTACTTC. Amino acids: CATSGPFASAGTRETQYF.